This T cell receptor (beta chain) was identified during a study of blood T cell repertoires in COVID-19. Looking at the study overall: Collection of acute and convalescent COVID-19 samples took place in the United States, Italy and Spain. Sample material is recorded as cDNA or gDNA derived from T cells, B-cell-depleted T cells, or PBMCs.

In the original processing: The authors estimated nucleated cell counts from reference gene primer amplification. Repertoires were generated with immunoSEQ multiplex PCR, while TCRdb's copy carries only in-frame clones and drops some. V and J calls and clone size are those listed in that table; D and trimming were worked out from the DNA. The sample holds 86,000 or so clones, 65% to 80% seen once. The CDR3 sequence is 15 residues long. J gave up 3 bases and V 6 bases, and 6 bases lay outside the gene matches. CDR1 MNHEY and CDR2 SVGAGI come from the germline V gene. The source is a man between 65 and 85 years old with acute or convalescent COVID-19. J is TRBJ2-7 and V is TRBV6-5; 12 bases fit TRBD1. Sequencing was done on a sample of peripheral blood. CDR3: CASSAGTGGYYEQYF. The DNA of the CDR3 is TGTGCCAGCAGCGCCGGGACAGGGGGCTACTACGAGCAGTACTTC.